This T cell receptor beta chain was documented in a study of CD8 T cells in Susac syndrome. The authors sequenced TCR beta from blood CD8+ and CD4+ T cells. TEMRA cells were FACS-enriched, unlike CD8+ and CD4+ T cells, which were negatively isolated. The RNA, about 0.5 to 1 ug, was put through reverse transcription using random hexamers. TCR beta CDR3 was amplified by immunoSEQ covering 54 Vbeta and 13 Jbeta. TCRdb re-derived calls from the immunoSEQ multiplex PCR reads in MiXCR, one entry per CDR3 protein. This sample carries approximately 220,000 distinct CDR3 sequences, approximately 90% of them seen once, and the ten largest clones take 0.1% to 0.15%. In this sample, this clonotype turned up a few times. The length of the CDR3 is 12 residues. V gave up 5 bases and J gave up 4 bases, with 9 bases separating them. The germline V gene encodes CDR1 SEHNR and CDR2 FQNEAQ (reference sequence).

The source is a human donor with multiple sclerosis. The sequenced sample was CD8+ T cells from PBMCs. The genes are TRBV7-9 and TRBJ2-7; no clear D gene. This CDR3 reads CASSHDSYEQYF. The CDR3, as DNA: TGTGCCAGCAGCCATGACTCGTACGAGCAGTACTTC. Full variable domain (outside the CDR3, taken from reference TRBV7-9 and TRBJ2-7): DTGVSQNPRHKITKRGQNVTFRCDPISEHNRLYWYRQTLGQGPEFLTYFQNEAQLEKSRLLSDRFSAERPKGSFSTLEIQRTEQGDSAMYLCASSHDSYEQYFGPGTRLTVT.